This T cell receptor (beta chain) is from a study of CD8 T cells in Susac syndrome. With 4 bases removed from V and 0 bases from J, the gap between germline ends came to 10 bases. Germline values: CDR1 SGHRS, CDR2 YFSETQ. The CDR3 length is 15 residues. For this clonotype: Its antigen is currently unknown.

Random hexamers were used to reverse transcribe roughly 0.45 to 1 ug of RNA. The amplification used immunoSEQ multiplex PCR on TCR beta CDR3; it spanned 54 Vbeta and 13 Jbeta. Using its own MiXCR run on the immunoSEQ multiplex PCR reads, TCRdb lists one record per CDR3 protein. The repertoire consists of roughly 130,000 distinct CDR3 sequences, with nearly 95% occurring once and the leading ten covering approximately 0.12%. TCR beta sequencing covered blood CD8+ and CD4+ T cells. Bulk CD8+ and CD4+ cells came from magnetic negative isolation; CD8+ TEMRA by FACS. Findings and caveats of the study: The TCR sequencing and HLA analysis in the study involved a relatively small number of individuals, as the study acknowledged.

The receptor was derived from a human donor in good health. The chain is built from TRBV5-1 and TRBJ1-4; D is ambiguous. The specimen sequenced was CD4+ T cells from PBMCs. The CDR3 region is CASSSGITTNEKLFF. The DNA for the CDR3 is TGCGCCAGCAGCAGCGGCATTACAACTAATGAAAAACTGTTTTTT.